This T cell receptor beta chain was found in a study of cytomegalovirus exposure and HLA in healthy donors. Findings and limits, study-wide: Per a later analysis, about 18,000 TCR beta sequences showed association with HLA alleles at 0.05 false discovery rate.

A note on this clone: Antigen unknown.

Vbeta (60) and Jbeta (13) primers were used in the PCR. Some clones are missing from TCRdb's copy, which holds only in-frame ones; the method was immunoSEQ multiplex PCR. This table has some 110,000 clones, roughly 82% appearing once. The CDR3 totals 16 residues. Trimming took 3 bases from V and 1 from J; bases not matched to a gene: 3. Germline loops: CDR1 SEHNR, CDR2 FQNEAQ (reference sequence). The J gene is TRBJ2-7, the V gene TRBV7-9; TRBD2 matches at 13 bases. Material: PBMCs. The receptor comes from a woman aged 55-70 years in good health and CMV-seropositive. CDR3 nucleotide sequence: TGTGCCAGCAGCTTGGGGACTAGCGGGGATTCCTACGAGCAGTACTTC. Its protein is CASSLGTSGDSYEQYF.